The T cell receptor beta chain described here comes from a study of T cells in Graves' hyperthyroidism and ophthalmopathy. Patients were aged 18 to 65, had disease duration under 2 months, and had newly diagnosed hyperthyroidism. Trimming took off 3 bases at V and 7 bases at J, with 12 bases between the two ends. This CDR3 is 14 amino acids long. CDR1 and CDR2 (germline): MNHNS, SASEGT. There were TCR beta CDR3 regions amplified from RNA transcripts. Primed by the HTBI set, a first-round RT-PCR was run on the TCR CDR3. TCRdb used MiXCR to reprocess the multiplex PCR reads, holding one entry per CDR3 protein. The sample holds under 800,000 distinct CDR3 sequences, around 13% seen once. This clonotype was detected a few times.

The rearrangement uses TRBV6-1 and TRBJ1-4; D is uncertain. This receptor was taken from a young woman with Graves' hyperthyroidism. Sequencing used blood. This CDR3 reads CASSDPDSLEKLFF. The CDR3 nucleotides are TGTGCCAGCAGTGACCCAGACTCGCTTGAAAAACTGTTTTTT.